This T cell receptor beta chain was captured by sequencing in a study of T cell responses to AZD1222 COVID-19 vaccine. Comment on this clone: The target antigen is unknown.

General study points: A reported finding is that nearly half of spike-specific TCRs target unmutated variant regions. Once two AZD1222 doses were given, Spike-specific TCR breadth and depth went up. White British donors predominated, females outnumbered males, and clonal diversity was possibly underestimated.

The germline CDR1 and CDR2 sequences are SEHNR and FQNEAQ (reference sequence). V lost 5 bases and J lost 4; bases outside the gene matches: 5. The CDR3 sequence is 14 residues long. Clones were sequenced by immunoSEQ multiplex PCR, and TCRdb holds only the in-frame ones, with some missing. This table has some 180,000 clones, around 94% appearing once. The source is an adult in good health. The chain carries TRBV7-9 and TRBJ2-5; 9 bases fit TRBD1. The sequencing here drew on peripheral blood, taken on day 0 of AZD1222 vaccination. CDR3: CASSLGQGVETQYF. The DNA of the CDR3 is TGTGCCAGCAGCCTGGGACAGGGTGTAGAGACCCAGTACTTC.